This T cell receptor beta chain was profiled in a study of cytomegalovirus exposure and HLA in healthy donors. As for the study in general: The 110 million or so unique TCR beta sequences, from 150 million to 200 million T cells, were found by an earlier analysis.

The primer mix had 60 Vbeta and 13 Jbeta primers. TCRdb's table, derived via immunoSEQ multiplex PCR, lists solely in-frame clones and lacks some. The sample holds just under 65,000 clones. Remarks on this clone: Its antigen is unknown.

CDR1 MNHNY and CDR2 SVGAGI come from the germline V gene (reference sequence). This CDR3 has 15 amino acids. V shed 0 bases and J 5 bases; nucleotides not matched to a gene: 3. Study-level findings and limits: Among CMV-associated TCR beta chains, most appeared HLA-restricted in a later analysis. Specificity of a few CMV-associated chains for CMV antigens was verified in vitro.

The specimen sequenced was PBMCs. The chain links TRBV6-6 to TRBJ2-7; TRBD1 matches 11 bases. This TCR came from a boy aged 10-17 years in good health and CMV-seronegative. This chain's CDR3 is CASSYSRTGGDEQYF. In DNA, the CDR3 is TGTGCCAGCAGTTACTCCCGGACAGGGGGCGACGAGCAGTACTTC.